These T cell receptor beta chains were read from a single sample in a study of blood T cell repertoires in COVID-19. Generated by immunoSEQ multiplex PCR, the TCRdb table keeps only in-frame clones and is missing some. The sample has 200,000 to 300,000 clones, over 80% seen once. Sequenced input: peripheral blood. These receptors were taken from a woman aged 55-69 years with active or convalescent COVID-19. Each CDR3 is given with its conserved first and last residue. The order of the fields is D gene, V gene, clone size, J gene, CDR3 protein, CDR3 DNA. The D gene is left open where the match is weak. The size entry is marked missing in some rows and otherwise reads once, few, many or a size class.

d_gene: TRBD1; v_gene: TRBV5-6; abundance: .; j_gene: TRBJ1-3; CDR3aa: CASSLGLTGAGNTIYF; CDR3nt: TGTGCCAGCAGCTTGGGACTGACAGGGGCGGGAAACACCATATATTTT
d_gene: .; v_gene: TRBV5-1; abundance: few; j_gene: TRBJ2-7; CDR3aa: CASRKSPGDAYEQYF; CDR3nt: TGCGCCAGCAGAAAGAGTCCGGGGGACGCCTACGAGCAGTACTTC
d_gene: .; v_gene: TRBV2; abundance: .; j_gene: TRBJ1-5; CDR3aa: CASSEIRGGYQPQHF; CDR3nt: TGTGCCAGCAGTGAAATCCGGGGGGGTTATCAGCCCCAGCATTTT
d_gene: TRBD2; v_gene: TRBV10-2; abundance: .; j_gene: TRBJ2-1; CDR3aa: CAVRLAGGYEQFF; CDR3nt: TGCGCCGTGAGACTAGCGGGAGGGTATGAGCAGTTCTTC
d_gene: TRBD2; v_gene: TRBV7-2; abundance: once; j_gene: TRBJ2-5; CDR3aa: CASRTSGAPQETQYF; CDR3nt: TGTGCCAGCAGAACTAGCGGGGCGCCCCAGGAGACCCAGTACTTC
d_gene: TRBD1; v_gene: TRBV30; abundance: .; j_gene: TRBJ1-1; CDR3aa: CAWSVKGAHTEAFF; CDR3nt: TGTGCCTGGAGTGTAAAGGGGGCCCACACTGAAGCTTTCTTT
d_gene: TRBD1; v_gene: TRBV18; abundance: .; j_gene: TRBJ2-2; CDR3aa: CASSPSRGLNTGELFF; CDR3nt: TGTGCCAGCTCACCATCAAGGGGGCTGAACACCGGGGAGCTGTTTTTT
d_gene: .; v_gene: TRBV19; abundance: .; j_gene: TRBJ1-5; CDR3aa: CASRNDGSQPQHF; CDR3nt: TGTGCCAGTAGGAATGATGGGAGTCAGCCCCAGCATTTT
d_gene: TRBD2; v_gene: TRBV7-6; abundance: .; j_gene: TRBJ2-1; CDR3aa: CASSPYLGLAGGNEQFF; CDR3nt: TGTGCCAGCAGTCCATACCTTGGACTAGCGGGGGGGAATGAGCAGTTCTTC
d_gene: .; v_gene: TRBV6-1; abundance: .; j_gene: TRBJ2-1; CDR3aa: CASSEGFSSDNEQFF; CDR3nt: TGTGCCAGCAGTGAAGGTTTCTCATCGGACAATGAGCAGTTCTTC